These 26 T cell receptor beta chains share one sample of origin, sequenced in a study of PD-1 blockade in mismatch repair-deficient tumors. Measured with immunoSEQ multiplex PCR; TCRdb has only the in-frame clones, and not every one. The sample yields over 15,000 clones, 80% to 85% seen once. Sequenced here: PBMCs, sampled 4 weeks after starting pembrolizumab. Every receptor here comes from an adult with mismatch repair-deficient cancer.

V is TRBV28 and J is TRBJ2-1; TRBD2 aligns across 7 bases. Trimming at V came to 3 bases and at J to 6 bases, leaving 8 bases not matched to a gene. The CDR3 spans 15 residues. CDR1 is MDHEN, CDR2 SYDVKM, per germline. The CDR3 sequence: CASSFAGENVNEQFF. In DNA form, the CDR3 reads TGTGCCAGCAGTTTCGCGGGAGAAAACGTCAATGAGCAGTTCTTC. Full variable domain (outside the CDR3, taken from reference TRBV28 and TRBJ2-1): DVKVTQSSRYLVKRTGEKVFLECVQDMDHENMFWYRQDPGLGLRLIYFSYDVKMKEKGDIPEGYSVSREKKERFSLILESASTNQTSMYLCASSFAGENVNEQFFGPGTRLTVL.

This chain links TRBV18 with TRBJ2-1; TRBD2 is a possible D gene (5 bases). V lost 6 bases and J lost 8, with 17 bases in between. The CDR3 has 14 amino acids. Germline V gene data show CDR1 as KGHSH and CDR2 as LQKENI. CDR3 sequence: CASSFRGGYDEQFF. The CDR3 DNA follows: TGTGCCAGCTCCTTCCGCGGCGGGTACGATGAGCAGTTCTTC.

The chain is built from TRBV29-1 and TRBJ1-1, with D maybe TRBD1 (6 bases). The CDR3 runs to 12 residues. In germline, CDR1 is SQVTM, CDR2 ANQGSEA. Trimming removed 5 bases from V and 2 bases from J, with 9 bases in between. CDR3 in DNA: TGCAGCGTTACACAGGGAAACACTGAAGCTTTCTTT. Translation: CSVTQGNTEAFF.

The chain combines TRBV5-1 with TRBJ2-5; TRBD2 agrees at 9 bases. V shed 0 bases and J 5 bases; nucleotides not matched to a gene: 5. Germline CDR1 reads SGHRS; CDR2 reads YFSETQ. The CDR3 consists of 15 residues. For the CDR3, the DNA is TGCGCCAGCAGCTTGGGTTCAGCGGGGGGCGAGACCCAGTACTTC. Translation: CASSLGSAGGETQYF.

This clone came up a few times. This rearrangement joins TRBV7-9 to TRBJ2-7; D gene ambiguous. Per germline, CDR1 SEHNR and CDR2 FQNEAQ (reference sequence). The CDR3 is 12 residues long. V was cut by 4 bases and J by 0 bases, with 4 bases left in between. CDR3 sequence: CASSSFSYEQYF. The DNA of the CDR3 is TGTGCCAGCAGCTCTTTCTCCTACGAGCAGTACTTC.

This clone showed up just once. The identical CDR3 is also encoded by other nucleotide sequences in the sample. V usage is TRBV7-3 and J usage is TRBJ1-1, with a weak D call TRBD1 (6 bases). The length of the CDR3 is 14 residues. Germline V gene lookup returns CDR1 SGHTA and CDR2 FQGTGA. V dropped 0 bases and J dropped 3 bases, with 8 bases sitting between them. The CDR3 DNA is TGTGCCAGCAGCTTAACAGGGGGGGACACTGAAGCTTTCTTT. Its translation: CASSLTGGDTEAFF. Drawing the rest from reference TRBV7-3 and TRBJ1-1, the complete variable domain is GAGVSQTPSNKVTEKGKYVELRCDPISGHTALYWYRQSLGQGPEFLIYFQGTGAADDSGLPNDRFFAVRPEGSVSTLKIQRTERGDSAVYLCASSLTGGDTEAFFGQGTRLTVV.

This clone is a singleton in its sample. Here the CDR3 DNA reads TGTGCCAGCAGTTTACAAAAGAGGGGAAACACCATATATTTT. Its translation is CASSLQKRGNTIYF. The J gene is TRBJ1-3, the V gene TRBV27, with D hard to call. Looked up from germline, CDR1 is MNHEY and CDR2 is SMNVEV (reference sequence). The CDR3 runs to 14 residues. V lost 2 bases, J lost 4 bases, and 9 bases lay in between.

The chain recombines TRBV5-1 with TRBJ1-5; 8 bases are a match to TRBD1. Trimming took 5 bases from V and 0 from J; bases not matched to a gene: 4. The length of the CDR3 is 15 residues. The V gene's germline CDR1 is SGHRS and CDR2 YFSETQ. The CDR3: CASRPTGDSNQPQHF. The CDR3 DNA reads TGCGCCAGCAGACCGACAGGGGATAGCAATCAGCCCCAGCATTTT.

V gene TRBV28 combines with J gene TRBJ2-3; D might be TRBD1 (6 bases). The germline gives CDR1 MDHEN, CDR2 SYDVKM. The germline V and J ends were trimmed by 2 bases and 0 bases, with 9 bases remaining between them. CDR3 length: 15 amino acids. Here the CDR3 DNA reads TGTGCCAGCAGTTTAGGGGGCCCTAGCACAGATACGCAGTATTTT. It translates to CASSLGGPSTDTQYF.

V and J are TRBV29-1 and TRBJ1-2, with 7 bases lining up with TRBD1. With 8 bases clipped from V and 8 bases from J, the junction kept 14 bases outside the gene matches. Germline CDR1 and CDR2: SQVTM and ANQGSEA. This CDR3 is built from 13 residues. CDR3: CSTSSYRGRGYTF. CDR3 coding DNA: TGCAGCACGAGCTCATACAGGGGAAGAGGCTACACCTTC.

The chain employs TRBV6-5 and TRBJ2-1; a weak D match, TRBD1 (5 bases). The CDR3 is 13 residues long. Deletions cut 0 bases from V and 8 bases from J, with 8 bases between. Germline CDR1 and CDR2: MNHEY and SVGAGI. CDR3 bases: TGTGCCAGCAGTTACTCGCAGGGCCATGAGCAGTTCTTC. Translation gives CASSYSQGHEQFF.

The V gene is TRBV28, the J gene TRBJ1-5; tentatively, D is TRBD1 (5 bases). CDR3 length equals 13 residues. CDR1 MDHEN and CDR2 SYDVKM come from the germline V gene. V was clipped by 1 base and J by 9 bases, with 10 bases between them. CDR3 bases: TGTGCCAGCAGTTTATATCAGGGTAGGCCCCAGCATTTT. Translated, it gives CASSLYQGRPQHF.

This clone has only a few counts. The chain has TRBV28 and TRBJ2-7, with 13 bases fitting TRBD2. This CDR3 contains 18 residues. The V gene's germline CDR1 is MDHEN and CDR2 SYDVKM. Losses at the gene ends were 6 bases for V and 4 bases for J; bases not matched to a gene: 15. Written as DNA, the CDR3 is TGTGCCAGCAGCCAGTATCCCTTCACTAGCGGGAGGGGATACGAGCAGTACTTC. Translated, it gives CASSQYPFTSGRGYEQYF.

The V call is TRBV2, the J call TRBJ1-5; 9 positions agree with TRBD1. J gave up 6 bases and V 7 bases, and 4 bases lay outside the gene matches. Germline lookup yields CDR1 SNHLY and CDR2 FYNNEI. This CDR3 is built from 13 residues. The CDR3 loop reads CASTGQGPQPQHF. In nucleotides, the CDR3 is TGTGCCAGCACGGGACAGGGCCCTCAGCCCCAGCATTTT.

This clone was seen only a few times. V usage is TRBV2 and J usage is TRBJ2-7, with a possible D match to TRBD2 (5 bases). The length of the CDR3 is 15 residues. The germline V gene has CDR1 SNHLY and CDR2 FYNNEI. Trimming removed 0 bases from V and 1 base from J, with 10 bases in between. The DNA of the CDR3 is TGTGCCAGCAGTGAAGCGCTTCGGGGATCCTACGAGCAGTACTTC. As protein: CASSEALRGSYEQYF.

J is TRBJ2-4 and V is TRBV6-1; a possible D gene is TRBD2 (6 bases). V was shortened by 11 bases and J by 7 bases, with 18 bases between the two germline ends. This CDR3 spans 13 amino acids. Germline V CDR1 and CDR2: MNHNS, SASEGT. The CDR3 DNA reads TGTGCCGGGGGGACGGGAGACGAGAACATTCAGTACTTC. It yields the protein CAGGTGDENIQYF.

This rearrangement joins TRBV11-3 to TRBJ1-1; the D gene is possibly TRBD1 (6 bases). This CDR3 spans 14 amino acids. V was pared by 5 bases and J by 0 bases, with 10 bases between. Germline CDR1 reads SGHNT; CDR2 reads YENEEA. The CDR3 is CASSEQGMNTEAFF. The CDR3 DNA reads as TGTGCCAGCAGCGAACAGGGAATGAACACTGAAGCTTTCTTT.

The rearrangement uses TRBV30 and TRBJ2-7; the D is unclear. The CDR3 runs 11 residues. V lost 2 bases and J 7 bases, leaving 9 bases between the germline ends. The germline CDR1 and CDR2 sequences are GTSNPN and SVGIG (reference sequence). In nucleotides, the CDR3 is TGTGCCTGGAGTATACACCAGGAGCAGTACTTC. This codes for CAWSIHQEQYF.

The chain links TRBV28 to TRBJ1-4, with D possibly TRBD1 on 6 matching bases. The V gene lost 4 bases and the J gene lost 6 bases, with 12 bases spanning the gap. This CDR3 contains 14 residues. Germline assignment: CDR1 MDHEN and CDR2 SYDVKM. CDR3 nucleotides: TGTGCCAGCAGTTCACAGGGTCAGGATGAAAAACTGTTTTTT. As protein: CASSSQGQDEKLFF.

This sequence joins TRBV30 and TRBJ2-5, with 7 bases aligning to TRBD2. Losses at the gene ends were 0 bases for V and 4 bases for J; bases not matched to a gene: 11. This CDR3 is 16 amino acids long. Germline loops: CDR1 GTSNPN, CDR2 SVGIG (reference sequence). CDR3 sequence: CAWSVRTGGWGETQYF. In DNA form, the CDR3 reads TGTGCCTGGAGTGTACGAACGGGAGGATGGGGAGAGACCCAGTACTTC.

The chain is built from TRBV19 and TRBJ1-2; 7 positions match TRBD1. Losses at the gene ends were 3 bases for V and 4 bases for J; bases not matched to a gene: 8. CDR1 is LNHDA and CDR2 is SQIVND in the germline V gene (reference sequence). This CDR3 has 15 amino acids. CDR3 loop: CASSMTGTVFYGYTF. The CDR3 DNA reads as TGTGCCAGTAGTATGACCGGGACAGTGTTCTATGGCTACACCTTC.

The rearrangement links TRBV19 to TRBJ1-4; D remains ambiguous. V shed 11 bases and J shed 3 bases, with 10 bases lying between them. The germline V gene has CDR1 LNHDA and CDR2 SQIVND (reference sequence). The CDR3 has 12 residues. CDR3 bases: TGTGCCTCTGGTGGAGCTAATGAAAAACTGTTTTTT. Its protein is CASGGANEKLFF.

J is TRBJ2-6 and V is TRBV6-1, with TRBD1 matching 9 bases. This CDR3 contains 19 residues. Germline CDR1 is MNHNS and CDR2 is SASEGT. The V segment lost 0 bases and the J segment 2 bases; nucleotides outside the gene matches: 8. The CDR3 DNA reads TGTGCCAGCAGTGAAGCGCTCTACAGGGGGCGCGCTGGGGCCAACGTCCTGACTTTC. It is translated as CASSEALYRGRAGANVLTF.

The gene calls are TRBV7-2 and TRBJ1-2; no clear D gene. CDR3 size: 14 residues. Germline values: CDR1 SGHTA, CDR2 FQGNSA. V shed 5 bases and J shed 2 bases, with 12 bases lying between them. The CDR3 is CASSPLPENYGYTF. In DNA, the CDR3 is TGTGCCAGCAGCCCCCTCCCGGAGAACTATGGCTACACCTTC.

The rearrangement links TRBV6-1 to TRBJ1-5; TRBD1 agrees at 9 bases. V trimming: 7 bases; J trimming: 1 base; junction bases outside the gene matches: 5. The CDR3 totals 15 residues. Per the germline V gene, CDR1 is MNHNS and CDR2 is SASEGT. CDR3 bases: TGTGCCAGCACCGGGACAGGGTCGAGCAATCAGCCCCAGCATTTT. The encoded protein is CASTGTGSSNQPQHF.

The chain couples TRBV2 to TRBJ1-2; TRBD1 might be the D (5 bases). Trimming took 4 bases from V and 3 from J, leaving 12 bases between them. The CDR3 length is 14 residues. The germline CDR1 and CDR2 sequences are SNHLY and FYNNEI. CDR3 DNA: TGTGCCAGCAGTGCGGGCAGGGCCTACTATGGCTACACCTTC. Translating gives CASSAGRAYYGYTF.